The T cell receptor beta chain described here comes from a study of tumor-infiltrating lymphocytes in oesophageal squamous cell carcinoma. As regards this clonotype: Given the absence of the conserved phenylalanine or tryptophan at the CDR3 end, a read error is likely. The limits of the CDR3 on the DNA are not certain, so only TCRdb's listed CDR3 is given.

TCRdb redid the calling of the PCR reads with MiXCR, one entry per CDR3 protein. This table has about 24,000 distinct CDR3 sequences, about 40% appearing once. The CDR3 is 15 amino acids in total, end residues counted. Per germline, CDR1 SGHVS and CDR2 FNYEAQ. This sequence joins TRBV7-6 and TRBJ2-6; the D call of TRBD1 is as the table states it, not checked on the DNA. The sequence derives from a male donor with esophageal squamous cell carcinoma. The sample taken for sequencing was esophageal tumor tissue. CDR3 in amino acids: CASSWDRESEQFFGA.